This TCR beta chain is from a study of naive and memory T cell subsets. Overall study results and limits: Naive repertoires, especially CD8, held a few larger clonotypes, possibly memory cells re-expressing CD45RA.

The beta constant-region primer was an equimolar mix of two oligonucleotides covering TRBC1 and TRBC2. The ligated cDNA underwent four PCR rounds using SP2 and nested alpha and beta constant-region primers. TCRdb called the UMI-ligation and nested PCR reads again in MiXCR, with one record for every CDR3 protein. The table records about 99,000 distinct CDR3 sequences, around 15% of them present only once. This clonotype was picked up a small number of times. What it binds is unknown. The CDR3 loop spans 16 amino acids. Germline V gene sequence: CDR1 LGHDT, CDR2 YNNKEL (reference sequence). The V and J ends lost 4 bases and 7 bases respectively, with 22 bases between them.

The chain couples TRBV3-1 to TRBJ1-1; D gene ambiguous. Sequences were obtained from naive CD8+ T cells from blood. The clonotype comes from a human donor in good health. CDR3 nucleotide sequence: TGTGCCAGCAGCCCACGACTTATCACGAGCCCATATGAAGCTTTCTTT. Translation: CASSPRLITSPYEAFF.